A selection of T cell receptor beta chains follows, all from one sample in a study of T cell repertoires in cytomegalovirus infection. One entry per CDR3 protein results from TCRdb running MiXCR on the reads. The sample records approximately 700,000 distinct CDR3 sequences, approximately 40% being singletons. Source material: PBMCs. These receptors all come from a human donor in good health (CMV status not recorded). Some clones in this sample may be carry-over from other donors' samples. The CDR3 runs from the conserved cysteine through the conserved F or W. D genes are given only for firm matches. Only some rows state a clone size, as once, few, many or a class for expanded clones.

clone_size: many
j_call: TRBJ2-4
v_call: TRBV7-2
d_call: -
cdr3_aa: CASSLGADRSLHQYIQYF
cdr3_nt: TGTGCCAGCAGCTTGGGAGCCGACCGTAGCCTCCATCAATACATTCAGTACTTC

clone_size: -
j_call: TRBJ1-1
v_call: TRBV7-2
d_call: TRBD1
cdr3_aa: CASRPRQGYNTEAFF
cdr3_nt: TGTGCCAGCCGCCCTCGACAGGGGTATAACACTGAAGCTTTCTTT

clone_size: once
j_call: TRBJ1-2
v_call: TRBV29-1
d_call: -
cdr3_aa: CSAGQNNYGYTF
cdr3_nt: TGCAGCGCCGGACAGAATAACTATGGCTACACCTTC

clone_size: -
j_call: TRBJ1-2
v_call: TRBV5-4
d_call: -
cdr3_aa: CASSLDGGIQYGYTF
cdr3_nt: TGTGCCAGCAGCTTGGATGGAGGGATCCAGTATGGCTACACCTTC

clone_size: -
j_call: TRBJ2-3
v_call: TRBV5-1
d_call: -
cdr3_aa: CASSLDTGVRTDTQYF
cdr3_nt: TGCGCCAGCAGCTTGGATACGGGAGTAAGGACAGATACGCAGTATTTT

clone_size: few
j_call: TRBJ2-3
v_call: TRBV28
d_call: -
cdr3_aa: CASSPLRGTQYF
cdr3_nt: TGTGCCAGCAGTCCCCTCCGCGGTACGCAGTATTTT

clone_size: many
j_call: TRBJ2-4
v_call: TRBV6-1
d_call: TRBD1
cdr3_aa: CASGTPRTGKNIQYF
cdr3_nt: TGTGCCAGCGGAACCCCCAGGACAGGGAAAAACATTCAGTACTTC

clone_size: few
j_call: TRBJ1-1
v_call: TRBV11-2
d_call: -
cdr3_aa: CASSRRPTGLDTEAFF
cdr3_nt: TGTGCCAGCAGCCGTCGCCCCACAGGGTTGGACACTGAAGCTTTCTTT

clone_size: -
j_call: TRBJ2-1
v_call: TRBV15
d_call: -
cdr3_aa: CATSRVGPIYNEQFF
cdr3_nt: TGTGCCACCAGCAGAGTTGGGCCTATATACAATGAGCAGTTCTTC

clone_size: -
j_call: TRBJ1-2
v_call: TRBV7-3
d_call: TRBD1
cdr3_aa: CASSYPGTGLGYTF
cdr3_nt: TGTGCCAGCAGCTACCCCGGGACAGGGCTTGGCTACACCTTC

clone_size: few
j_call: TRBJ2-7
v_call: TRBV7-4
d_call: -
cdr3_aa: CASVGNPGESYEQYF
cdr3_nt: TGTGCCAGCGTAGGGAACCCGGGAGAATCCTACGAGCAGTACTTC

clone_size: few
j_call: TRBJ2-5
v_call: TRBV6-6
d_call: TRBD2
cdr3_aa: CASSYTPSGFQETQYF
cdr3_nt: TGTGCCAGCAGTTACACGCCTAGCGGGTTCCAAGAGACCCAGTACTTC

clone_size: -
j_call: TRBJ1-6
v_call: TRBV2
d_call: -
cdr3_aa: CASSEGQGHSPLHF
cdr3_nt: TGTGCCAGCAGTGAAGGGCAGGGGCATTCACCCCTCCACTTT

clone_size: many
j_call: TRBJ1-5
v_call: TRBV7-9
d_call: -
cdr3_aa: CASSPGTAGGSNQPQHF
cdr3_nt: TGTGCCAGCAGCCCCGGCACAGCGGGGGGTAGCAATCAGCCCCAGCATTTT

clone_size: -
j_call: TRBJ2-7
v_call: TRBV6-6
d_call: -
cdr3_aa: CATRFETRTYEQYF
cdr3_nt: TGTGCCACCCGCTTTGAGACAAGGACCTACGAGCAGTACTTC

clone_size: few
j_call: TRBJ1-4
v_call: TRBV12-3/TRBV12-4
d_call: -
cdr3_aa: CASSHRQVAEKLFF
cdr3_nt: TGTGCCAGCAGTCATCGACAGGTGGCTGAAAAACTGTTTTTT

clone_size: -
j_call: TRBJ1-5
v_call: TRBV4-1
d_call: -
cdr3_aa: CASSPEIPGTANQPQHF
cdr3_nt: TGCGCCAGCAGCCCCGAAATTCCCGGGACGGCGAATCAGCCCCAGCATTTT

clone_size: few
j_call: TRBJ2-5
v_call: TRBV7-2
d_call: -
cdr3_aa: CASSLGRLAQYF
cdr3_nt: TGTGCCAGCAGCTTAGGTCGATTGGCCCAGTACTTC

clone_size: few
j_call: TRBJ1-2
v_call: TRBV15
d_call: TRBD1
cdr3_aa: CATSRNRGGYTF
cdr3_nt: TGTGCCACCAGCCGCAACAGGGGCGGCTACACCTTC

clone_size: -
j_call: TRBJ2-3
v_call: TRBV12-3/TRBV12-4
d_call: TRBD2
cdr3_aa: CASSIRSSGGTDTQYF
cdr3_nt: TGTGCCAGCAGTATTCGAAGTAGCGGGGGCACAGATACGCAGTATTTT

clone_size: few
j_call: TRBJ2-4
v_call: TRBV12-3/TRBV12-4
d_call: TRBD2
cdr3_aa: CASSPRTSGMSNIQYF
cdr3_nt: TGTGCCAGCAGCCCGAGGACTAGCGGGATGAGTAACATTCAGTACTTC

clone_size: -
j_call: TRBJ2-1
v_call: TRBV6-4
d_call: -
cdr3_aa: CASSDSGESYNEQFF
cdr3_nt: TGTGCCAGCAGTGACTCGGGGGAGTCCTACAATGAGCAGTTCTTC

clone_size: -
j_call: TRBJ2-1
v_call: TRBV7-2
d_call: TRBD2
cdr3_aa: CASSPSGELAGEPIYNEQFF
cdr3_nt: TGTGCCAGCAGCCCAAGCGGGGAACTAGCGGGGGAGCCTATCTACAATGAGCAGTTCTTC

clone_size: few
j_call: TRBJ1-1
v_call: TRBV5-4
d_call: -
cdr3_aa: CASSSIVETGDTEAFF
cdr3_nt: TGTGCCAGCAGCTCTATCGTCGAGACTGGGGACACTGAAGCTTTCTTT

clone_size: -
j_call: TRBJ2-7
v_call: TRBV2
d_call: -
cdr3_aa: CASSSPGQGGHEQYF
cdr3_nt: TGTGCCAGCAGTAGCCCGGGCCAAGGTGGCCACGAGCAGTACTTC

clone_size: once
j_call: TRBJ1-6
v_call: TRBV28
d_call: TRBD1
cdr3_aa: CASSLDRVMESYNSPLHF
cdr3_nt: TGTGCCAGCAGTTTAGACAGGGTCATGGAGTCCTATAATTCACCCCTCCACTTT

clone_size: -
j_call: TRBJ1-1
v_call: TRBV11-2
d_call: TRBD1
cdr3_aa: CASSLVSPTGALNTEAFF
cdr3_nt: TGTGCCAGCAGCTTAGTCTCCCCGACAGGGGCCCTGAACACTGAAGCTTTCTTT

clone_size: -
j_call: TRBJ2-7
v_call: TRBV28
d_call: TRBD1
cdr3_aa: CASSLQRQGYEQYF
cdr3_nt: TGTGCCAGCAGTTTACAGCGACAGGGCTACGAGCAGTACTTC

clone_size: -
j_call: TRBJ2-3
v_call: TRBV10-3
d_call: TRBD1
cdr3_aa: CAIRASRDRDSTQYF
cdr3_nt: TGTGCCATCAGGGCGTCCCGGGACAGGGATAGTACGCAGTATTTT

clone_size: few
j_call: TRBJ1-5
v_call: TRBV20-1
d_call: -
cdr3_aa: CSANDKMEPPQHF
cdr3_nt: TGCAGTGCTAACGACAAGATGGAACCGCCCCAGCATTTT

clone_size: -
j_call: TRBJ2-7
v_call: TRBV10-3
d_call: -
cdr3_aa: CAISEPRDLKAYEQYF
cdr3_nt: TGTGCCATCAGTGAGCCCCGGGACCTCAAGGCCTACGAGCAGTACTTC

clone_size: -
j_call: TRBJ1-1
v_call: TRBV19
d_call: -
cdr3_aa: CASSIDLRTEAFF
cdr3_nt: TGTGCCAGTAGTATAGATCTTCGGACTGAAGCTTTCTTT

clone_size: few
j_call: TRBJ2-7
v_call: TRBV12-3/TRBV12-4
d_call: TRBD1
cdr3_aa: CASTPTGGGYEQYF
cdr3_nt: TGTGCCAGCACTCCGACAGGGGGAGGCTACGAGCAGTACTTC

clone_size: -
j_call: TRBJ2-1
v_call: TRBV13
d_call: TRBD1
cdr3_aa: CASSLDRGRSIEQFF
cdr3_nt: TGTGCCAGCAGCCTGGACAGGGGGCGAAGTATTGAGCAGTTCTTC

clone_size: -
j_call: TRBJ1-1
v_call: TRBV6-1
d_call: -
cdr3_aa: CASSEIKTGGAFF
cdr3_nt: TGTGCCAGCAGTGAAATTAAGACGGGGGGGGCTTTCTTT

clone_size: few
j_call: TRBJ1-6
v_call: TRBV2
d_call: TRBD1
cdr3_aa: CASKRGQENSPLHF
cdr3_nt: TGTGCCAGCAAAAGGGGACAGGAGAATTCACCCCTCCACTTT

clone_size: -
j_call: TRBJ1-2
v_call: TRBV3-1
d_call: TRBD1
cdr3_aa: CASRQGFYGYTF
cdr3_nt: TGTGCCAGTCGACAGGGGTTCTATGGCTACACCTTC

clone_size: -
j_call: TRBJ2-4
v_call: TRBV5-4
d_call: -
cdr3_aa: CASSLTGDKNIQYF
cdr3_nt: TGTGCCAGCAGCTTGACCGGGGACAAAAACATTCAGTACTTC

clone_size: many
j_call: TRBJ1-2
v_call: TRBV19
d_call: TRBD1
cdr3_aa: CASRDSYGYTF
cdr3_nt: TGTGCCAGCCGGGACAGTTATGGCTACACCTTC

clone_size: -
j_call: TRBJ1-1
v_call: TRBV28
d_call: -
cdr3_aa: CANSPRVGVVGAFF
cdr3_nt: TGTGCCAACAGTCCCAGGGTTGGGGTGGTCGGAGCTTTCTTT

clone_size: -
j_call: TRBJ1-6
v_call: TRBV5-1
d_call: -
cdr3_aa: CASSPLLGNSPLHF
cdr3_nt: TGCGCCAGCAGCCCACTATTGGGGAATTCACCCCTCCACTTT

clone_size: few
j_call: TRBJ2-7
v_call: TRBV27
d_call: -
cdr3_aa: CASSPSPYYEQYF
cdr3_nt: TGTGCCAGCAGTCCCTCTCCTTACTACGAGCAGTACTTC

clone_size: -
j_call: TRBJ2-3
v_call: TRBV11-3
d_call: -
cdr3_aa: CASSLGGYADTQYF
cdr3_nt: TGTGCCAGCAGCTTGGGGGGATATGCAGATACGCAGTATTTT

clone_size: few
j_call: TRBJ2-2
v_call: TRBV4-1
d_call: -
cdr3_aa: CASSPTENTARELFF
cdr3_nt: TGCGCCAGCAGCCCTACAGAAAACACCGCAAGGGAGCTGTTTTTT

clone_size: few
j_call: TRBJ2-1
v_call: TRBV28
d_call: TRBD2
cdr3_aa: CASRLPGGGGNEQFF
cdr3_nt: TGTGCCAGCAGACTCCCCGGGGGCGGGGGGAATGAGCAGTTCTTC

clone_size: -
j_call: TRBJ1-2
v_call: TRBV10-3
d_call: TRBD1
cdr3_aa: CAIRPRDRDGYTF
cdr3_nt: TGTGCCATCAGACCGAGAGACAGGGATGGCTACACCTTC

clone_size: -
j_call: TRBJ1-2
v_call: TRBV12-3/TRBV12-4
d_call: TRBD1
cdr3_aa: CASSLMGQGHGYTF
cdr3_nt: TGTGCCAGCAGTTTAATGGGACAGGGCCATGGCTACACCTTC

clone_size: few
j_call: TRBJ2-4
v_call: TRBV11-2
d_call: -
cdr3_aa: CASSLTVGKNIQYF
cdr3_nt: TGTGCCAGCAGCCTGACAGTAGGCAAAAACATTCAGTACTTC

clone_size: few
j_call: TRBJ1-1
v_call: TRBV5-6
d_call: -
cdr3_aa: CASSLEQIWNTEAFF
cdr3_nt: TGTGCCAGCAGCTTGGAACAGATATGGAACACTGAAGCTTTCTTT

clone_size: -
j_call: TRBJ1-2
v_call: TRBV5-6
d_call: -
cdr3_aa: CASSTGPSQISNYGYTF
cdr3_nt: TGTGCCAGCAGCACGGGACCCTCGCAGATTTCTAACTATGGCTACACCTTC

clone_size: few
j_call: TRBJ1-4
v_call: TRBV5-6
d_call: -
cdr3_aa: CASSPVGDGNEKLFF
cdr3_nt: TGTGCCAGCAGCCCCGTGGGGGACGGTAATGAAAAACTGTTTTTT